Below are 9 T cell receptor beta chains sequenced from a single sample in a study of cytomegalovirus exposure and HLA in healthy donors. The PCR made use of 60 Vbeta and 13 Jbeta primers. Assay used: immunoSEQ multiplex PCR; TCRdb lists only in-frame clones, some missing. This table has around 30,000 clones, more than 75% appearing once. Source material: PBMCs. The receptors derive from a boy aged 5-17 years in good health and CMV-seronegative.

The rearrangement joins TRBV5-1 to TRBJ1-2; no clear D gene. Trimming left V 6 bases short and J 8 bases short, with 23 bases between. The CDR3 runs 15 residues. Germline assignment: CDR1 SGHRS and CDR2 YFSETQ. CDR3: CASTLVRGNLVGYTF. Here the CDR3 DNA reads TGCGCCAGCACTCTGGTGAGAGGGAACCTTGTGGGCTACACCTTC.

The chain is built from TRBV5-1 and TRBJ1-6; 7 bases map to TRBD1. The ends lost 6 bases at V and 7 bases at J; junction bases unmatched: 7. The CDR3 sequence is 14 residues long. Per germline, CDR1 SGHRS and CDR2 YFSETQ. The CDR3 reads CASNLGTENSPLHF. CDR3 in DNA: TGCGCCAGCAACCTCGGGACAGAAAATTCACCCCTCCACTTT.

This chain links TRBV6-5 with TRBJ2-3; D possibly corresponds to TRBD1 (6 bases). The CDR3 totals 13 residues. Germline V gives CDR1 MNHEY, CDR2 SVGAGI. Trimming removed 5 bases at V and 3 bases at J, with 9 bases between. CDR3 coding DNA: TGTGCCAGCAGTCCACAGGGAACAGATACGCAGTATTTT. Translated: CASSPQGTDTQYF.

V usage is TRBV7-9 and J usage is TRBJ2-5, with D possibly TRBD1 on 5 matching bases. V was pared by 5 bases and J by 5 bases, with 12 bases between. Germline assignment: CDR1 SEHNR and CDR2 FQNEAQ (reference sequence). CDR3 length equals 13 residues. DNA for the CDR3: TGTGCCAGCAGCCTAAGGGGAAGGGAGACCCAGTACTTC. Residues: CASSLRGRETQYF. The full variable domain, completed using reference TRBV7-9 and TRBJ2-5, is DTGVSQNPRHKITKRGQNVTFRCDPISEHNRLYWYRQTLGQGPEFLTYFQNEAQLEKSRLLSDRFSAERPKGSFSTLEIQRTEQGDSAMYLCASSLRGRETQYFGPGTRLLVL.

The chain combines TRBV19 with TRBJ1-5; 7 bases line up with TRBD1. Germline V gene lookup returns CDR1 LNHDA and CDR2 SQIVND (reference sequence). The CDR3 loop spans 15 amino acids. After removal of 2 bases from V and 5 bases from J, the junction contained 6 bases not matched to a gene. CDR3 sequence reads: CASSIQGGWDQPQHF. For the CDR3, the DNA is TGTGCCAGTAGTATACAAGGGGGCTGGGATCAGCCCCAGCATTTT. Drawing the rest from reference TRBV19 and TRBJ1-5, the complete variable domain is DGGITQSPKYLFRKEGQNVTLSCEQNLNHDAMYWYRQDPGQGLRLIYYSQIVNDFQKGDIAEGYSVSREKKESFPLTVTSAQKNPTAFYLCASSIQGGWDQPQHFGDGTRLSIL.

The genes are TRBV7-9 and TRBJ2-3; 8 nucleotides align to TRBD1. The trim removed 5 bases at V and 0 bases at J, leaving 7 bases unmatched. CDR3 length equals 16 residues. Germline CDR1 reads SEHNR; CDR2 reads FQNEAQ (reference sequence). In DNA, the CDR3 is TGTGCCAGCAGCCTCCCGGGACAGGACAGCACAGATACGCAGTATTTT. It translates to CASSLPGQDSTDTQYF.

The chain uses TRBV7-2 and TRBJ1-5; 9 bases are shared with TRBD1. This CDR3 is built from 14 residues. Unmatched junction bases numbered 0, after V lost 5 bases and J lost 1 base. Germline V gives CDR1 SGHTA, CDR2 FQGNSA. DNA of the CDR3: TGTGCCAGCAGCGGACAGGGGAGCAATCAGCCCCAGCATTTT. Its translation is CASSGQGSNQPQHF.

The V gene is TRBV29-1, the J gene TRBJ2-7, with a possible D match to TRBD1 (5 bases). V was pared by 5 bases and J by 3 bases, with 14 bases between. Germline V gene data show CDR1 as SQVTM and CDR2 as ANQGSEA. The CDR3 covers 13 residues. The CDR3 reads CSVQPLRGYEQYF. The CDR3 bases are TGCAGCGTTCAACCCCTTAGGGGCTACGAGCAGTACTTC.

Only one count was recorded for this clone. Distinct nucleotide sequences in the sample also encode this CDR3. This chain joins TRBV7-2 and TRBJ2-7; D is unclear. Per the germline V gene, CDR1 is SGHTA and CDR2 is FQGNSA. The CDR3 extends over 13 amino acids. V was trimmed by 0 bases and J by 6 bases, leaving 9 bases between them. The DNA for the CDR3 is TGTGCCAGCAGCTTAGCGAGTAGCCGCGAGCAGTACTTC. This encodes CASSLASSREQYF.